These T cell receptor beta chains were read from a single sample in a study of shared clonotypes between healthy human individuals. Profiling relied on immunoSEQ multiplex PCR, and the TCRdb table lists in-frame clones only, not all of them. The sample yields a few million clones, more than 90% seen once. Sequenced material: naive CD4+ T cells sorted from blood. The receptors were sampled from a young man in good health. The CDR3 runs from the conserved cysteine through the conserved F or W.

>TRBV6-6|15
CASRYQQGAPVEQYF
>TRBV19|16
CASSIDRGGGYTEAFF
>TRBV29-1|14
CSVGGREVNTEAFF
>TRBV30|13
CAWSVRVGVKLFF
>TRBV5-1|15
CASSRDLAGAYEQYF
>TRBV29-1|12
CSAGTGGVEAFF
>TRBV10-3|16
CAITEGNRGLHGELFF
>TRBV7-8|17
CASSLALLGGRDDEQYF
>TRBV5-4|16
CASSPFAGDPGNEQFF
>TRBV7-8|15
CASSAKRGAQETQYF
>TRBV7-9|15
CASSPVGGVWETQYF
>TRBV30|14
CACSGGLSSYEQYF
>TRBV7-2|16
CASSLAGARDYNEQFF
>TRBV6-1|14
CASSEPGDKNIQYF
>TRBV11-2|16
CASSSGPNRISYEQYF
>TRBV10-2|14
CASSEYTSSGEQYF
>TRBV10-1|16
CASSEQDREYTDTQYF
>TRBV6-6|14
CASSYLGARDEQYF
>TRBV6-4|15
CASSDEGGLGNEQFF
>TRBV2|15
CASSPMLARGYEQYF
>TRBV5-4|13
CASSRDSNQPQHF
>TRBV18|14
CASSPPKNTGELFF
>TRBV6-1|13
CASGFVAKNIQYF
>TRBV6-6|13
CASSGTASYEQYF
>TRBV5-1|16
CASSLGQTLAKNIQYF
>TRBV30|13
CASEGQLNTEAFF
>TRBV2|15
CASSASDLSYNEQFF
>TRBV4-1|13
CASSEQGNSPLHF
>TRBV4-3|14
CASSQGGGNSPLHF
>TRBV5-6|17
CASTLRSRGATNYGYTF
>TRBV19|12
CASSPSTDTQYF
>TRBV10-1|14
CATSPGDNLYEQYF
>TRBV11-2|14
CASSLPPTHQTQYF
>TRBV5-1|16
CASSRNIPTTNEKLFF
>TRBV18|15
CASSRTNGAGETQYF
>TRBV30|20
CAWSVYEGKGGRRAYSPLHF
>TRBV6-5|13
CASSLTGTYEQYF
>TRBV7-2|15
CASSLEVRANTEAFF
>TRBV10-3|14
CAISESRNTGELFF
>TRBV7-2|17
CASSPGTVTSYNSPLHF
>TRBV28|14
CASRLDRVGEKLFF
>TRBV2|11
CASSETLFVYF
>TRBV5-6|16
CASSLGETSGYNEQFF
>TRBV28|15
CASSLGGLAVGGYTF
>TRBV28|13
CASRRVGNSPLHF
>TRBV4-1|18
CASSQDSGPSGSKDEQFF
>TRBV30|11
CAWSGAYEQYF
>TRBV6-5|15
CASRLSRQAPYEQYF
>TRBV6-5|15
CASSYRVGVGSPLHF
>TRBV15|14
CATSSGQGVDEQYF
>TRBV6-1|15
CASSEASLLRWPQHF
>TRBV5-5|16
CASSLHRESAGYGYTF
>TRBV6-5|13
CASHQGGAYEQYF
>TRBV18|14
CASSLRGLDEKLFF
>TRBV7-2|12
CASTGGTDTQYF
>TRBV15|14
CATSRTGDNSPLHF
>TRBV6-1|15
CASSERGGGSNEQYF
>TRBV6-1|11
CATAGASPLHF
>TRBV5-1|17
CASSLGLSGASTDTQYF